The present T cell receptor (beta chain) was sequenced within a study of blood T cell repertoires in COVID-19. Study-level information: Nucleic acid was either cDNA or gDNA, and it came from T cells, B-cell-depleted T cells, or PBMCs.

Generated by immunoSEQ multiplex PCR, the TCRdb table keeps only in-frame clones and is missing some. The data contain about 190,000 clones, around 80% of them seen just once; the ten biggest clones take up roughly 14%. Sequenced: peripheral blood. This sequence originates from a man aged 25-45 years with active or convalescent COVID-19.

CDR3 coding DNA: TGTGCCAGCAGCCAGACGGGACAAAGTAATGAAAAACTGTTTTTT. It translates to CASSQTGQSNEKLFF. The rearrangement links TRBV14 to TRBJ1-4; possibly TRBD1 for D (6 bases). V was clipped by 3 bases and J by 4 bases, with 12 bases between them. The CDR3 is 15 residues long. In germline, CDR1 is SGHDN, CDR2 FVKESK.